This T cell receptor (beta chain) was obtained from a study of blood T cell repertoires in COVID-19. In germline, CDR1 is LNHDA, CDR2 SQIVND (reference sequence). The CDR3 loop spans 17 amino acids. V gave up 6 bases and J gave up 0 bases, with 15 bases separating them. Source study methods: Estimates of nucleated cell counts were drawn from the amplification of reference gene primers. Sequencing was performed with immunoSEQ multiplex PCR; in TCRdb, only in-frame clones are kept and a portion is missing. V and J calls and clone size are copied from that table; D and trimming were computed from the DNA. The repertoire holds over 90,000 clones, with roughly 90% as singletons.

Sequences were obtained from peripheral blood. The J gene is TRBJ1-6, the V gene TRBV19, with D possibly being TRBD1 (6 bases). The receptor was derived from a woman between 50 and 59 years old with COVID-19, enrolled during active disease. The DNA for the CDR3 is TGTGCCAGTAGGCGACGGGACACGAGCTCCTATAATTCACCCCTCCACTTT. Protein sequence: CASRRRDTSSYNSPLHF.